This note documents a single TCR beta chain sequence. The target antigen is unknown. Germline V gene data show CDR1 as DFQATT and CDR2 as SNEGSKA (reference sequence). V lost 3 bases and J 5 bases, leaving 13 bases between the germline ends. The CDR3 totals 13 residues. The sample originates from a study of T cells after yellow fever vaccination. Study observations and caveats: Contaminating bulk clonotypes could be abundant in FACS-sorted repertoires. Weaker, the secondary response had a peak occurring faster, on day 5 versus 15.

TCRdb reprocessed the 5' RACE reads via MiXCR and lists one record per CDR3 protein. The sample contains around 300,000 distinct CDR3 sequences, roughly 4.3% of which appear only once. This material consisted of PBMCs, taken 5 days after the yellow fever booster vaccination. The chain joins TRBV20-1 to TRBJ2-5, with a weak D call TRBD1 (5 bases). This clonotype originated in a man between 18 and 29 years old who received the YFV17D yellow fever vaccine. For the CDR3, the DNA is TGCAGTGCTAGGATCGACAGCCCTGAGACCCAGTACTTC. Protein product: CSARIDSPETQYF.